Each of the 18 T cell receptor beta chains below was sequenced from the same sample in a study of T cell responses to AZD1222 COVID-19 vaccine. Some clones are missing from TCRdb's copy, which holds only in-frame ones; the method was immunoSEQ multiplex PCR. In the table there are roughly 190,000 clones, approximately 92% of which are singletons. Material: peripheral blood, obtained on day 0 of AZD1222 vaccination. Receptors were obtained from an adult in good health.

The genes are TRBV4-2 and TRBJ1-5, with 7 nucleotides matching TRBD1. The CDR3 runs 15 residues. The germline V gene has CDR1 LGHNA and CDR2 YNFKEQ. Unmatched junction bases numbered 6, after V lost 3 bases and J lost 4 bases. The CDR3 protein is CASSQEGQSNQPQHF. The DNA for the CDR3 is TGTGCCAGCAGCCAGGAGGGACAGTCAAATCAGCCCCAGCATTTT.

The J gene is TRBJ2-5, the V gene TRBV21-1; the DNA was not used to check the table's D call, TRBD2. TRBV21-1 constitutes a pseudogene. CDR3 length: 14 residues. The DNA of the CDR3 is TGTGCCAGCAGAAAGGGTTGGGGAGGGGAGACCCAGTACTTC. Encoded protein: CASRKGWGGETQYF.

V is TRBV11-2 and J is TRBJ2-1, with 8 positions matching TRBD2. Per germline, CDR1 SGHAT and CDR2 FQNNGV. This CDR3 is 14 amino acids long. V dropped 1 base and J dropped 7; count of bases not matched to a gene: 3. In DNA form, the CDR3 reads TGTGCCAGCAGCTTAGCGGGGGGGCCAAATGAGCAGTTCTTC. Translated, it gives CASSLAGGPNEQFF.

This clone was recorded at least ten times. This chain uses TRBV5-1 with TRBJ1-5; TRBD1 might be the D (6 bases). This CDR3 contains 13 residues. The V and J ends lost 5 bases and 7 bases respectively, with 13 bases between them. Looked up from germline, CDR1 is SGHRS and CDR2 is YFSETQ. CDR3 protein: CASSTEGDQPQHF. The CDR3, as DNA: TGCGCCAGCAGTACTGAGGGGGACCAGCCCCAGCATTTT.

The genes are TRBV7-9 and TRBJ2-3; 8 nucleotides agree with TRBD1. Germline loops: CDR1 SEHNR, CDR2 FQNEAQ (reference sequence). The CDR3 extends over 15 amino acids. J lost 7 bases, V lost 6 bases, and 12 bases had no gene match. The CDR3 region has the DNA TGTGCCAGCAGTCCCGGACAGGGATCCGCGAATACGCAGTATTTT. Translated: CASSPGQGSANTQYF.

The chain recombines TRBV12-5 with TRBJ1-6; 7 bases are a match to TRBD1. From germline, CDR1 is LGHNT and CDR2 FRNRAP. The V and J ends lost 0 bases and 7 bases, in that order; junction bases with no gene match: 3. This CDR3 is 15 amino acids long. Written as DNA, the CDR3 is TGTGCTAGTGGTTTGGTACAGGGGTGGAATTCACCCCTCCACTTT. This encodes CASGLVQGWNSPLHF.

The chain links TRBV5-6 to TRBJ1-3, with D uncertain. V lost 5 bases to trimming and J lost 2 bases, with 14 bases between them. Looked up from germline, CDR1 is SGHDT and CDR2 is YYEEEE. The CDR3 consists of 15 residues. The CDR3 is CASSIRGRTGNTIYF. The CDR3 region has the DNA TGTGCCAGCAGTATCCGAGGGAGAACTGGAAACACCATATATTTT.

This rearrangement joins TRBV6-5 to TRBJ1-1; D is undetermined. Germline V CDR1 and CDR2: MNHEY, SVGAGI. Trimming took off 7 bases at V and 2 bases at J, with 5 bases between the two ends. The CDR3 extends over 11 amino acids. The CDR3 spells CASIINTEAFF. CDR3 coding DNA: TGTGCCAGCATAATTAACACTGAAGCTTTCTTT.

The chain combines TRBV3-1 (or the pseudogene TRBV3-2) with TRBJ2-1; 7 positions match TRBD2. The CDR3 contains 14 residues. The junction had 6 bases not matched to a gene; V was cut back by 0 bases and J by 10 bases. Germline CDR1 and CDR2: LGHDT and YNNKEL (reference sequence). CDR3 residues: CASSQDRGGREQFF. The CDR3 nucleotides are TGTGCCAGCAGCCAAGATCGCGGGGGACGCGAGCAGTTCTTC.

The V gene is TRBV11-3, the J gene TRBJ2-1, with D maybe TRBD2 (5 bases). Germline V lookup: CDR1 SGHNT, CDR2 YENEEA. V was cut by 3 bases and J by 3 bases, with 9 bases left in between. CDR3 length: 14 residues. CDR3 coding DNA: TGTGCCAGCAGCTTCGAGGGTGACTACAATGAGCAGTTCTTC. It encodes CASSFEGDYNEQFF.

V and J are TRBV7-9 and TRBJ1-2; D gene unclear. V lost 5 bases and J 4 bases, leaving 14 bases between the germline ends. CDR3 length: 14 residues. The germline V gene encodes CDR1 SEHNR and CDR2 FQNEAQ (reference sequence). The CDR3 loop reads CASSPDPVPYGYTF. CDR3 nucleotide sequence: TGTGCCAGCAGCCCTGACCCGGTCCCCTATGGCTACACCTTC.

This clone has just a few counts. This chain links TRBV14 with TRBJ2-1; no clear D gene. Looked up from germline, CDR1 is SGHDN and CDR2 is FVKESK. The length of the CDR3 is 13 residues. The germline V and J ends were trimmed by 1 base and 6 bases, with 7 bases remaining between them. The CDR3 loop is CASSQVGSNEQFF. DNA for the CDR3: TGTGCCAGCAGCCAAGTGGGCAGCAATGAGCAGTTCTTC.

The DNA for the CDR3 is TGCGCCAGCAGCCAAAAAGGTACAGGGGGCGCGACGAGGGATACTGAAGCTTTCTTT. Translated, it gives CASSQKGTGGATRDTEAFF. This chain joins TRBV4-3 and TRBJ1-1; 9 bases are a match to TRBD1. The germline V gene encodes CDR1 LGHNA and CDR2 YSLEER. CDR3 length: 19 residues. V was pared by 2 bases and J by 5 bases, with 18 bases of the junction left unmatched.

This sequence joins TRBV1 and TRBJ1-1; the D call TRBD1 from the table was never checked on the DNA. TRBV1 is recorded as a pseudogene. This CDR3 is built from 17 residues. CDR3 sequence reads: CTSSLASLGQGNTEAFF. In DNA, the CDR3 is TGCACCAGCAGCTTGGCCTCCTTGGGACAGGGGAACACTGAAGCTTTCTTT.

The gene calls are TRBV5-4 and TRBJ1-3; D is undetermined. The V end lost 0 bases, the J end lost 0 bases, and 7 bases lay between the germline ends. This CDR3 is built from 15 residues. CDR1 and CDR2 from the germline V gene are SGHNT and YYREEE (reference sequence). The CDR3 reads CASSLDQSSGNTIYF. Here the CDR3 DNA reads TGTGCCAGCAGCTTGGATCAATCCTCTGGAAACACCATATATTTT. Full variable domain (missing parts from reference TRBV5-4 and TRBJ1-3): ETGVTQSPTHLIKTRGQQVTLRCSSQSGHNTVSWYQQALGQGPQFIFQYYREEENGRGNFPPRFSGLQFPNYSSELNVNALELDDSALYLCASSLDQSSGNTIYFGEGSWLTVV.

This chain links TRBV7-9 with TRBJ1-2; D remains unclear. The CDR3 sequence is 14 residues long. Trimming stripped 3 bases from V and 6 bases from J, with 14 bases between. Germline V gene data show CDR1 as SEHNR and CDR2 as FQNEAQ (reference sequence). The CDR3 here is CASSLSTVVDGYTF. CDR3 sequence (DNA): TGTGCCAGCAGCTTGTCCACTGTAGTGGATGGCTACACCTTC.

The V gene is TRBV7-8, the J gene TRBJ2-5, with 7 bases aligning to TRBD1. The CDR3 totals 15 residues. Germline lookup yields CDR1 SGHVS and CDR2 FQNEAQ. V lost 5 bases, J lost 4 bases, and 10 bases stayed unmatched. CDR3 protein: CASSPRTGEGETQYF. In DNA form, the CDR3 reads TGTGCCAGCAGCCCCCGGACAGGAGAAGGAGAGACCCAGTACTTC.

The gene calls are TRBV2 and TRBJ1-5, with TRBD1 matching 9 bases. This CDR3 contains 17 residues. Germline lookup yields CDR1 SNHLY and CDR2 FYNNEI. With 1 base clipped from V and 7 bases from J, the junction kept 11 bases outside the gene matches. Here the CDR3 reads CASSEVVGRDRVQPQHF. The CDR3 DNA follows: TGTGCCAGCAGTGAAGTGGTGGGACGGGACAGGGTCCAGCCCCAGCATTTT. The entire variable domain, with the rest obtained from reference TRBV2 and TRBJ1-5, is as follows: EPEVTQTPSHQVTQMGQEVILRCVPISNHLYFYWYRQILGQKVEFLVSFYNNEISEKSEIFDDQFSVERPDGSNFTLKIRSTKLEDSAMYFCASSEVVGRDRVQPQHFGDGTRLSIL.